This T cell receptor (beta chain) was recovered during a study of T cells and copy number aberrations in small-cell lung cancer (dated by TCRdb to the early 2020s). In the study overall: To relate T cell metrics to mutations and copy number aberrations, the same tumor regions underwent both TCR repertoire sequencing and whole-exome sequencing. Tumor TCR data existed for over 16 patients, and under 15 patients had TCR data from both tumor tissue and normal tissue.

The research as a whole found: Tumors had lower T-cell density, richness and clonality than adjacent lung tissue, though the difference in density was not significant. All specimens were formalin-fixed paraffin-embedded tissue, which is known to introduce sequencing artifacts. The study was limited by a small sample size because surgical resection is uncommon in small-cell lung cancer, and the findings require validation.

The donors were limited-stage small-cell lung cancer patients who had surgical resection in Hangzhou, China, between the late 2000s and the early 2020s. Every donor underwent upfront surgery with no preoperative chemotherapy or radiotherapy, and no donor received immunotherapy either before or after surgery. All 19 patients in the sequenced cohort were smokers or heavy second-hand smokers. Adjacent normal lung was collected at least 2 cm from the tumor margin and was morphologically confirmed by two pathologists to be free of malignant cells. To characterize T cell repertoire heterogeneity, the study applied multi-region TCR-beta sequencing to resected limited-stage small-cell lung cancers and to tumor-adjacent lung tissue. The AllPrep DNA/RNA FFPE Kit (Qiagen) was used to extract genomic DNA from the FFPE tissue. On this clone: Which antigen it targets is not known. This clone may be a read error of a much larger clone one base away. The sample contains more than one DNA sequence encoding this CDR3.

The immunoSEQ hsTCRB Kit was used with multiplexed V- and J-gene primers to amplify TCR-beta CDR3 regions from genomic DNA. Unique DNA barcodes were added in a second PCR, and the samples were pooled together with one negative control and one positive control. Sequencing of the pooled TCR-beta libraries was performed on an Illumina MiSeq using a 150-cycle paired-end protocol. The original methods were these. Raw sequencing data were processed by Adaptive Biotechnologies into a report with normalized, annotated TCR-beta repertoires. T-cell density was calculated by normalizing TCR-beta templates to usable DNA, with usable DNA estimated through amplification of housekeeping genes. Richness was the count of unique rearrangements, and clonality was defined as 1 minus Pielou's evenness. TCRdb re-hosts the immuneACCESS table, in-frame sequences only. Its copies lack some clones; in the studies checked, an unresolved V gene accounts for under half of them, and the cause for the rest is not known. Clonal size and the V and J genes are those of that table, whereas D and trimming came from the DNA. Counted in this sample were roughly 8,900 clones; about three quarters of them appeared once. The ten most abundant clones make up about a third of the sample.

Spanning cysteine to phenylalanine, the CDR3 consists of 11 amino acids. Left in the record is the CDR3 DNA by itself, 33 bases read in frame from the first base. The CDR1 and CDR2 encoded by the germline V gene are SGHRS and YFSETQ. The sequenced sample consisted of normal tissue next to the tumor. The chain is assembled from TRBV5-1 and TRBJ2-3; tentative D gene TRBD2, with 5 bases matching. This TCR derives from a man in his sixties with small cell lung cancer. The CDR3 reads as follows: CASSERDTQYF. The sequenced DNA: TGCGCCAGCAGCGAGAGGGATACGCAATATTTT.